A selection of T cell receptor beta chains follows, all from one sample in a study of T cell changes during pregnancy in multiple sclerosis. Profiling relied on immunoSEQ multiplex PCR, and the TCRdb table lists in-frame clones only, not all of them. The repertoire holds 39,000 or so clones, 85% to 95% seen once, with 0.37% in the top ten. The material sequenced was CD4+ T cells from peripheral blood mononuclear cells, taken after pregnancy. The receptor source for this set is a female donor in good health, enrolled as a control in a pregnancy study. CDR3s include the opening cysteine and the closing phenylalanine or tryptophan. Fields, in order: V gene, J gene, clone size, D gene, CDR3 protein, CDR3 DNA. The D gene is left open where the match is weak. Clone sizes are given selectively: once, few, many, or a class where the clone is expanded.

v_call: TRBV11-2
j_call: TRBJ2-3
clone_size: .
d_call: TRBD1
cdr3_aa: CASSLVGTGGADTQYF
cdr3_nt: TGTGCCAGCAGCTTAGTGGGGACAGGGGGAGCAGATACGCAGTATTTT

v_call: TRBV2
j_call: TRBJ1-1
clone_size: .
d_call: .
cdr3_aa: CASNPVGGNTEAFF
cdr3_nt: TGTGCCAGCAACCCCGTGGGGGGGAACACTGAAGCTTTCTTT

v_call: TRBV25-1
j_call: TRBJ2-5
clone_size: .
d_call: .
cdr3_aa: CASSPPGETQYF
cdr3_nt: TGTGCCAGCAGTCCTCCCGGGGAGACCCAGTACTTC

v_call: TRBV7-7
j_call: TRBJ2-2
clone_size: once
d_call: TRBD1
cdr3_aa: CASSSESGTGVSGELFF
cdr3_nt: TGTGCCAGCAGCTCCGAATCCGGGACAGGGGTTAGCGGGGAGCTGTTTTTT

v_call: TRBV27
j_call: TRBJ1-4
clone_size: .
d_call: .
cdr3_aa: CASRAYPPQDEKLFF
cdr3_nt: TGTGCCAGCAGGGCTTATCCCCCTCAGGATGAAAAACTGTTTTTT

v_call: TRBV11-2
j_call: TRBJ1-1
clone_size: .
d_call: .
cdr3_aa: CASSLEGGLGGAFF
cdr3_nt: TGTGCCAGCAGCTTGGAGGGTGGTTTGGGGGGAGCTTTCTTT

v_call: TRBV4-1
j_call: TRBJ2-2
clone_size: .
d_call: TRBD2
cdr3_aa: CASSQDGGIFVGTGELFF
cdr3_nt: TGCGCCAGCAGCCAAGACGGGGGGATCTTCGTTGGCACCGGGGAGCTGTTTTTT

v_call: TRBV6-1
j_call: TRBJ2-1
clone_size: .
d_call: .
cdr3_aa: CASSAATSGSSYNEQFF
cdr3_nt: TGTGCCAGCAGTGCCGCGACAAGCGGCAGCTCCTACAATGAGCAGTTCTTC

v_call: TRBV19
j_call: TRBJ2-2
clone_size: .
d_call: TRBD1
cdr3_aa: CASGQGAGELFF
cdr3_nt: TGTGCCAGCGGACAGGGGGCCGGGGAGCTGTTTTTT

v_call: TRBV19
j_call: TRBJ2-7
clone_size: .
d_call: .
cdr3_aa: CASKGVSVEDEQYF
cdr3_nt: TGTGCCAGTAAGGGGGTCTCGGTCGAGGACGAGCAGTACTTC

v_call: TRBV9
j_call: TRBJ2-3
clone_size: .
d_call: .
cdr3_aa: CASSVTGTLRTDTQYF
cdr3_nt: TGTGCCAGCAGCGTCACCGGGACTCTCCGCACAGATACGCAGTATTTT

v_call: TRBV21-1
j_call: TRBJ1-1
clone_size: .
d_call: .
cdr3_aa: CASSKAVPGLRNTEAFF
cdr3_nt: TGTGCCAGCAGCAAAGCCGTTCCCGGACTCCGGAACACTGAAGCTTTCTTT

v_call: TRBV5-8
j_call: TRBJ1-1
clone_size: .
d_call: TRBD1
cdr3_aa: CASSRDRGRVAFF
cdr3_nt: TGTGCCAGCAGCAGGGACAGGGGGCGGGTAGCTTTCTTT

v_call: TRBV5-1
j_call: TRBJ2-5
clone_size: once
d_call: .
cdr3_aa: CASSLNGWSQETQYF
cdr3_nt: TGCGCCAGCAGCTTGAATGGATGGAGCCAAGAGACCCAGTACTTC

v_call: TRBV6-5
j_call: TRBJ2-7
clone_size: .
d_call: TRBD1
cdr3_aa: CASRERDRGVYEQYF
cdr3_nt: TGTGCCAGCAGAGAACGGGACAGGGGAGTTTACGAGCAGTACTTC

v_call: TRBV29-1
j_call: TRBJ1-1
clone_size: .
d_call: TRBD1
cdr3_aa: CSVRGQGRAEAFF
cdr3_nt: TGCAGCGTCAGGGGACAGGGCAGGGCTGAAGCTTTCTTT

v_call: TRBV9
j_call: TRBJ2-1
clone_size: .
d_call: TRBD2
cdr3_aa: CASSVGSGAGGLVDNEQFF
cdr3_nt: TGTGCCAGCAGCGTAGGGTCGGGAGCGGGGGGGCTGGTCGACAATGAGCAGTTCTTC

v_call: TRBV5-6
j_call: TRBJ2-3
clone_size: .
d_call: .
cdr3_aa: CASSLQAGQGTQYF
cdr3_nt: TGTGCCAGCAGCTTGCAGGCAGGTCAGGGTACGCAGTATTTT

v_call: TRBV25-1
j_call: TRBJ1-2
clone_size: once
d_call: .
cdr3_aa: CASTRSGQNYGYTF
cdr3_nt: TGTGCCAGCACCCGGTCTGGACAAAACTATGGCTACACCTTC

v_call: TRBV19
j_call: TRBJ1-1
clone_size: .
d_call: .
cdr3_aa: CASSGTGPEAFF
cdr3_nt: TGTGCCAGTAGTGGAACAGGGCCTGAAGCTTTCTTT

v_call: TRBV27
j_call: TRBJ1-4
clone_size: .
d_call: .
cdr3_aa: CASSLGQPATNEKLFF
cdr3_nt: TGTGCCAGCAGCCTTGGACAGCCTGCAACTAATGAAAAACTGTTTTTT

v_call: TRBV18
j_call: TRBJ2-7
clone_size: .
d_call: TRBD1
cdr3_aa: CASSPKPGQNYEQYF
cdr3_nt: TGTGCCAGCTCACCAAAACCGGGACAGAACTACGAGCAGTACTTC

v_call: TRBV7-9
j_call: TRBJ1-1
clone_size: .
d_call: TRBD1
cdr3_aa: CASSSGQESNTEAFF
cdr3_nt: TGTGCCAGCAGCTCCGGACAGGAAAGCAACACTGAAGCTTTCTTT

v_call: TRBV29-1
j_call: TRBJ1-3
clone_size: .
d_call: .
cdr3_aa: CSVGAGISGNTIYF
cdr3_nt: TGCAGCGTTGGGGCGGGCATCTCTGGAAACACCATATATTTT

v_call: TRBV7-9
j_call: TRBJ2-5
clone_size: .
d_call: TRBD2
cdr3_aa: CASSLTSGGRETQYF
cdr3_nt: TGTGCCAGCAGCTTGACTAGCGGGGGGAGGGAGACCCAGTACTTC

v_call: TRBV15
j_call: TRBJ2-5
clone_size: .
d_call: TRBD2
cdr3_aa: CATSRDRGARTSGFQETQYF
cdr3_nt: TGTGCCACCAGCAGAGATCGCGGGGCCCGGACTAGCGGGTTCCAAGAGACCCAGTACTTC

v_call: TRBV19
j_call: TRBJ2-7
clone_size: .
d_call: TRBD1
cdr3_aa: CASTPGGTGVWEQYF
cdr3_nt: TGTGCCAGTACCCCCGGGGGGACAGGGGTCTGGGAGCAGTACTTC

v_call: TRBV27
j_call: TRBJ2-1
clone_size: .
d_call: TRBD1
cdr3_aa: CASSRFRGSSYNEQFF
cdr3_nt: TGTGCCAGCAGTAGGTTCAGGGGGAGCTCCTACAATGAGCAGTTCTTC

v_call: TRBV5-1
j_call: TRBJ2-3
clone_size: .
d_call: TRBD1
cdr3_aa: CASSFTGTGWADTQYF
cdr3_nt: TGCGCCAGCAGCTTCACCGGGACAGGGTGGGCAGATACGCAGTATTTT

v_call: TRBV19
j_call: TRBJ1-1
clone_size: .
d_call: TRBD1
cdr3_aa: CASSRQGVNTEAFF
cdr3_nt: TGTGCCAGTAGCCGACAGGGCGTGAACACTGAAGCTTTCTTT

v_call: TRBV27
j_call: TRBJ2-7
clone_size: .
d_call: TRBD1
cdr3_aa: CASNPDRASLLGYTYEQYF
cdr3_nt: TGTGCCAGCAACCCCGACAGGGCCTCCCTGCTAGGCTATACCTACGAGCAGTACTTC

v_call: TRBV11-3
j_call: TRBJ2-1
clone_size: .
d_call: .
cdr3_aa: CASSLGPMEQFF
cdr3_nt: TGTGCCAGCAGCTTAGGTCCTATGGAGCAGTTCTTC

v_call: TRBV30
j_call: TRBJ2-7
clone_size: .
d_call: .
cdr3_aa: CAWSARGPPTREQYF
cdr3_nt: TGTGCCTGGAGTGCTAGGGGTCCCCCCACTCGGGAGCAGTACTTC

v_call: TRBV2
j_call: TRBJ2-2
clone_size: .
d_call: TRBD2
cdr3_aa: CASSEALWSSGGPRTGELFF
cdr3_nt: TGTGCCAGCAGTGAAGCGCTTTGGTCTAGCGGGGGGCCACGAACCGGGGAGCTGTTTTTT

v_call: TRBV9
j_call: TRBJ2-7
clone_size: .
d_call: TRBD1
cdr3_aa: CASSGQGHAYEQYF
cdr3_nt: TGTGCCAGCAGCGGACAGGGGCATGCCTACGAGCAGTACTTC

v_call: TRBV30
j_call: TRBJ2-3
clone_size: once
d_call: TRBD2
cdr3_aa: CAWSWGGFRTDTQYF
cdr3_nt: TGTGCCTGGAGTTGGGGGGGATTCCGCACAGATACGCAGTATTTT

v_call: TRBV4-3
j_call: TRBJ2-5
clone_size: .
d_call: TRBD1
cdr3_aa: CASSQDRTGRVGSEETQYF
cdr3_nt: TGCGCCAGCAGCCAAGATCGGACAGGTAGGGTGGGTTCAGAAGAGACCCAGTACTTC

v_call: TRBV2
j_call: TRBJ1-5
clone_size: few
d_call: .
cdr3_aa: CASSEVGQSNQPQHF
cdr3_nt: TGTGCCAGCAGTGAGGTGGGGCAGAGCAATCAGCCCCAGCATTTT

v_call: TRBV18
j_call: TRBJ1-3
clone_size: .
d_call: .
cdr3_aa: CASSGQRQDLSGNTIYF
cdr3_nt: TGTGCCAGCTCTGGCCAGAGACAGGACCTCTCTGGAAACACCATATATTTT

v_call: TRBV30
j_call: TRBJ2-1
clone_size: .
d_call: TRBD2
cdr3_aa: CAWVEAGGPKTHEQFF
cdr3_nt: TGTGCCTGGGTGGAAGCGGGAGGGCCGAAGACCCATGAGCAGTTCTTC

v_call: TRBV7-2
j_call: TRBJ1-5
clone_size: .
d_call: TRBD1
cdr3_aa: CASSLGDRGNQPQHF
cdr3_nt: TGTGCCAGCAGCTTAGGGGACAGGGGCAATCAGCCCCAGCATTTT

v_call: TRBV5-1
j_call: TRBJ2-3
clone_size: .
d_call: .
cdr3_aa: CASSPDWGRSTDTQYF
cdr3_nt: TGCGCCAGCAGCCCCGATTGGGGCCGTAGCACAGATACGCAGTATTTT

v_call: TRBV7-2
j_call: TRBJ1-6
clone_size: .
d_call: .
cdr3_aa: CASSSQGPHNSPLHF
cdr3_nt: TGTGCCAGCAGCTCACAGGGACCCCATAATTCACCCCTCCACTTT

v_call: TRBV5-4
j_call: TRBJ1-2
clone_size: .
d_call: .
cdr3_aa: CASSLAATGIGYTF
cdr3_nt: TGTGCCAGCAGCTTGGCCGCGACCGGGATAGGCTACACCTTC

v_call: TRBV10-3
j_call: TRBJ2-1
clone_size: .
d_call: .
cdr3_aa: CAISDLYNEQFF
cdr3_nt: TGTGCCATCAGTGATTTATACAATGAGCAGTTCTTC

v_call: TRBV18
j_call: TRBJ1-1
clone_size: .
d_call: .
cdr3_aa: CASSPLRTRENTEAFF
cdr3_nt: TGTGCCAGCTCACCGCTCAGGACAAGGGAAAACACTGAAGCTTTCTTT

v_call: TRBV7-7
j_call: TRBJ2-7
clone_size: .
d_call: .
cdr3_aa: CASSASGATYEQYF
cdr3_nt: TGTGCCAGCAGCGCCTCAGGGGCAACCTACGAGCAGTACTTC

v_call: TRBV6-1
j_call: TRBJ2-1
clone_size: .
d_call: TRBD2
cdr3_aa: CASIGTRDNEQFF
cdr3_nt: TGTGCCAGCATTGGGACTAGAGACAATGAGCAGTTCTTC

v_call: TRBV7-6
j_call: TRBJ1-1
clone_size: .
d_call: .
cdr3_aa: CASSRGSGGLSGVNTEAFF
cdr3_nt: TGTGCCAGCAGCCGCGGCTCGGGGGGGCTCTCCGGGGTGAACACTGAAGCTTTCTTT

v_call: TRBV6-5
j_call: TRBJ1-5
clone_size: .
d_call: .
cdr3_aa: CASSYSRQFTGQPQHF
cdr3_nt: TGTGCCAGCAGTTACTCTAGGCAGTTCACGGGTCAGCCCCAGCATTTT

v_call: TRBV5-1
j_call: TRBJ2-1
clone_size: .
d_call: .
cdr3_aa: CASSLGRFLADSSYNEQFF
cdr3_nt: TGCGCCAGCAGCTTGGGTCGGTTTCTAGCGGACAGCTCCTACAATGAGCAGTTCTTC

v_call: TRBV10-3
j_call: TRBJ2-7
clone_size: .
d_call: .
cdr3_aa: CAISEGLDYEQYF
cdr3_nt: TGTGCCATCAGTGAAGGTCTAGACTACGAGCAGTACTTC

v_call: TRBV29-1
j_call: TRBJ2-5
clone_size: .
d_call: TRBD2
cdr3_aa: CSVDAPGGETQYF
cdr3_nt: TGCAGCGTTGACGCCCCGGGGGGGGAGACCCAGTACTTC

v_call: TRBV27
j_call: TRBJ1-5
clone_size: .
d_call: TRBD1
cdr3_aa: CASKGTGDYDQPQHF
cdr3_nt: TGTGCCAGCAAAGGGACAGGGGACTACGATCAGCCCCAGCATTTT

v_call: TRBV5-1
j_call: TRBJ1-2
clone_size: few
d_call: .
cdr3_aa: CASSLGLQGNPQATYGYTF
cdr3_nt: TGCGCCAGCAGCTTGGGATTGCAGGGCAATCCCCAGGCTACCTATGGCTACACCTTC

v_call: TRBV6-6
j_call: TRBJ2-7
clone_size: .
d_call: .
cdr3_aa: CASSYGTINYEQYF
cdr3_nt: TGTGCCAGCAGTTACGGGACAATAAACTACGAGCAGTACTTC

v_call: TRBV5-5
j_call: TRBJ2-7
clone_size: .
d_call: .
cdr3_aa: CASSLASASYEQYF
cdr3_nt: TGTGCCAGCAGCTTGGCTAGCGCTTCCTACGAGCAGTACTTC

v_call: TRBV7-2
j_call: TRBJ1-2
clone_size: .
d_call: .
cdr3_aa: CASSLEADYGYTF
cdr3_nt: TGTGCCAGCAGCTTGGAGGCAGACTATGGCTACACCTTC

v_call: TRBV19
j_call: TRBJ1-4
clone_size: .
d_call: TRBD1
cdr3_aa: CASSTPGGEEKLFF
cdr3_nt: TGTGCCAGTAGTACCCCAGGGGGCGAAGAAAAACTGTTTTTT

v_call: TRBV6-6
j_call: TRBJ2-5
clone_size: .
d_call: .
cdr3_aa: CASSYSGQGRATQYF
cdr3_nt: TGTGCCAGCAGTTACTCCGGGCAGGGGAGGGCGACCCAGTACTTC